Listed below are T cell receptor beta chains from one sample, sequenced in a study of T cells in narcolepsy. Profiled with immunoSEQ multiplex PCR; TCRdb holds only in-frame clones, not every one. The sample includes roughly 24,000 clones, around 81% seen only once; the top ten take 4% to 5%. Sample: memory (CD45RA-) CD4+ T cells from blood. The origin of the receptors is a human donor in good health. Both conserved end residues are part of each CDR3. D genes are given only for firm matches. Rows give clone size only sometimes, using once, few, many, or a class for an expanded clone.

D	J	V	size	CDR3	DNA
-	TRBJ2-3	TRBV7-8	few	CASSLGVRARGTFSTDTQYF	TGTGCCAGCAGCTTAGGGGTTAGGGCTCGAGGAACTTTTAGCACAGATACGCAGTATTTT
TRBD2	TRBJ2-3	TRBV2	-	CASSPRLAGGLGTDTQYF	TGTGCCAGCAGCCCGAGACTAGCGGGGGGGCTTGGAACAGATACGCAGTATTTT
-	TRBJ2-5	TRBV19	-	CASSIQVGAQETQYF	TGTGCCAGTAGTATCCAGGTGGGGGCCCAAGAGACCCAGTACTTC
TRBD2	TRBJ2-1	TRBV6-6	-	CASSYLTSGPYNEQFF	TGTGCCAGCAGTTACCTAACTAGCGGGCCTTACAATGAGCAGTTCTTC
-	TRBJ2-1	TRBV6-5	-	CASTPHGGGNNEQFF	TGTGCCAGCACTCCACACGGGGGTGGAAACAATGAGCAGTTCTTC
TRBD1	TRBJ2-1	TRBV7-2	-	CASSLRPPGTANNEQFF	TGTGCCAGCAGTCTCCGGCCCCCCGGGACAGCCAACAATGAGCAGTTCTTC
TRBD1	TRBJ1-2	TRBV29-1	once	CRAPGLRRGGDRELLCYGYTF	TGCAGGGCCCCGGGCTTGAGGCGGGGAGGGGACAGGGAACTACTTTGCTATGGCTACACCTTC
-	TRBJ2-1	TRBV19	-	CASSISPGRGYNEQFF	TGTGCCAGTAGTATATCCCCCGGGCGGGGCTACAATGAGCAGTTCTTC
TRBD1	TRBJ1-3	TRBV19	few	CASSATGLSGNTIYF	TGTGCCAGTAGCGCGACAGGGCTCTCTGGAAACACCATATATTTT
-	TRBJ2-3	TRBV9	-	CASSTRDFKNGDTQYF	TGTGCCAGCAGCACTCGGGACTTCAAGAACGGGGATACGCAGTATTTT
-	TRBJ1-1	TRBV19	-	CASSIVGRLGTEAFF	TGTGCCAGTAGTATAGTGGGGAGGCTAGGCACTGAAGCTTTCTTT
-	TRBJ2-1	TRBV6-9	once	CASSEVGGGSYNEQFF	TGTGCCAGCAGTGAAGTAGGAGGGGGGTCCTACAATGAGCAGTTCTTC
-	TRBJ1-2	TRBV6-5	-	CASSEHNNYGYTF	TGTGCCAGCAGTGAACACAATAACTATGGCTACACCTTC
-	TRBJ2-7	TRBV9	-	CASSVGVLPYEQYF	TGTGCCAGCAGCGTAGGAGTGCTTCCTTACGAGCAGTACTTC
-	TRBJ2-3	TRBV11-3	once	CASSLNTWGTDTQYF	TGTGCCAGCAGCTTAAATACCTGGGGCACAGATACGCAGTATTTT
-	TRBJ1-2	TRBV5-4	-	CASSPGARERMAGYTF	TGTGCCAGCAGCCCAGGAGCCAGGGAAAGGATGGCTGGCTACACCTTC
-	TRBJ1-1	TRBV4-1	once	CASSQPILNTEAFF	TGCGCCAGCAGCCAACCTATTCTGAACACTGAAGCTTTCTTT
-	TRBJ1-4	TRBV6-1	-	CASSEGGLGNEKLFF	TGTGCCAGCAGTGAAGGTGGTCTAGGGAATGAAAAACTGTTTTTT
TRBD2	TRBJ2-6	TRBV7-2	-	CASSIRRGGNLRANVLTF	TGTGCCAGCAGCATACGACGGGGGGGAAATTTGAGGGCCAACGTCCTGACTTTC
-	TRBJ1-4	TRBV6-4	-	CASSVQGRNEKLFF	TGTGCCAGCAGTGTTCAAGGACGCAATGAAAAACTGTTTTTT
-	TRBJ2-6	TRBV18	-	CASSPFDGPSGANVLTF	TGTGCCAGCTCACCATTTGACGGACCCTCTGGGGCCAACGTCCTGACTTTC
-	TRBJ2-1	TRBV10-1	few	CASSPTSPGTFFNEQFF	TGCGCCAGCAGCCCTACCTCTCCCGGGACATTCTTCAATGAGCAGTTCTTC